Described below is a single TCR beta chain sequence and its context. This specimen belongs to a study of blood T cell repertoires in COVID-19. Overall study: The origin of the acute and convalescent COVID-19 samples was the United States, Italy and Spain. The cDNA or gDNA used as material had been derived from T cells, B-cell-depleted T cells, or PBMCs.

Per germline, CDR1 KGHSH and CDR2 LQKENI. The trim removed 2 bases at V and 6 bases at J, leaving 5 bases unmatched. CDR3 length: 15 residues. Per the original data handling: The authors estimated nucleated cell counts from reference gene primer amplification. This table comes from immunoSEQ multiplex PCR, and its TCRdb copy is limited to in-frame clones, with some not included. V and J calls and clone size are as listed in that table; D and trimming were resolved from the DNA. The sample gives roughly 230,000 clones, around 88% of which show up once; roughly 9.4% is in the top ten. The J gene is TRBJ2-2, the V gene TRBV18, with TRBD1 identical over 8 bases. What was sequenced was peripheral blood. This receptor was taken from a man aged 40-49 years with active or convalescent COVID-19. DNA for the CDR3: TGTGCCAGCTCACCATGGACAGGGCGGTCCGGGGAGCTGTTTTTT. It is translated as CASSPWTGRSGELFF.